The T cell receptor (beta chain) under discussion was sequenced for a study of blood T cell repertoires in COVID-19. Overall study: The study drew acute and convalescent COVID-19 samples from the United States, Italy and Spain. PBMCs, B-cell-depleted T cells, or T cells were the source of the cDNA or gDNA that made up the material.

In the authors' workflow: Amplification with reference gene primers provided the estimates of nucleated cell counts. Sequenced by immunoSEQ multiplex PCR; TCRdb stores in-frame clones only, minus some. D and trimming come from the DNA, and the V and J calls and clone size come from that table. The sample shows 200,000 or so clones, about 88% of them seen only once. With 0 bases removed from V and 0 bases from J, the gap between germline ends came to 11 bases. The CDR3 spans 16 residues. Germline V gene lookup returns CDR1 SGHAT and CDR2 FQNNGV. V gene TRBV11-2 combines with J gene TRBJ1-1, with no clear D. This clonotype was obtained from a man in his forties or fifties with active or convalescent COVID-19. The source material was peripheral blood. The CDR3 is CASSLDGRPMNTEAFF. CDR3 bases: TGTGCCAGCAGCTTAGACGGCAGGCCTATGAACACTGAAGCTTTCTTT. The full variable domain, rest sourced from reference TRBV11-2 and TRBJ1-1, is EAGVAQSPRYKIIEKRQSVAFWCNPISGHATLYWYQQILGQGPKLLIQFQNNGVVDDSQLPKDRFSAERLKGVDSTLKIQPAKLEDSAVYLCASSLDGRPMNTEAFFGQGTRLTVV.